The clone carrying this T cell receptor (beta chain) came up a few times. Its antigen is as yet unknown. A multiplex PCR was run with 60 Vbeta primers and 13 Jbeta primers. Assay: immunoSEQ multiplex PCR; the TCRdb copy retains only in-frame clones and omits some. The sample shows approximately 150,000 clones, just under 65% of them seen only once. This sample was taken from a study of cytomegalovirus exposure and HLA in healthy donors. Study-level background: Clustering assigned approximately 78% of the approximately 400 genotyped donors to the Caucasian-associated ancestry cluster.

Notes on the study in general: According to the study, 160 or so TCR beta chains were cytomegalovirus-associated.

The CDR3 runs to 15 residues. Deletions cut 4 bases from V and 4 bases from J, with 16 bases between. Germline V gene sequence: CDR1 ENHRY, CDR2 SYGVKD. The clonotype was recovered from a woman aged 60-75 years in good health and CMV-seropositive. This chain connects TRBV10-3 to TRBJ2-5; perhaps TRBD1 as D (6 bases). The specimen sequenced was PBMCs. CDR3 coding DNA: TGTGCCATCAGTGGGGGGCAGGCGGAAGGAGAGACCCAGTACTTC. Amino acids: CAISGGQAEGETQYF.